A single sample is the source of the 15 T cell receptor beta chains below, sequenced in a study of technical replicates of blood from several donors. The protocol was immunoSEQ multiplex PCR, while the TCRdb copy is restricted to in-frame clones and leaves out a portion. This sample has about 88,000 clones, with under 95% found just once. The source material was T cells isolated from PBMCs. Receptors originate from a human donor in good health.

V gene TRBV5-1 combines with J gene TRBJ2-7, with D hard to call. The CDR3 totals 13 residues. Germline V CDR1 and CDR2: SGHRS, YFSETQ. The V end was cut by 0 bases, the J end by 3 bases, with 7 bases between. CDR3 sequence: CASSLASDYEQYF. CDR3 in DNA: TGCGCCAGCAGCTTGGCCAGTGACTACGAGCAGTACTTC.

This chain joins TRBV5-4 and TRBJ2-7; weak D call: TRBD2 (7 bases). The CDR3 is 15 residues long. The germline V gene encodes CDR1 SGHNT and CDR2 YYREEE (reference sequence). Trimming cost V 6 bases and J 4 bases, with 20 bases left between them. The CDR3 coding sequence is TGTGCCAGCACCGATCCCACCCGGGGGGCATACGAGCAGTACTTC. Protein: CASTDPTRGAYEQYF. The entire variable domain, with the rest obtained from reference TRBV5-4 and TRBJ2-7, is as follows: ETGVTQSPTHLIKTRGQQVTLRCSSQSGHNTVSWYQQALGQGPQFIFQYYREEENGRGNFPPRFSGLQFPNYSSELNVNALELDDSALYLCASTDPTRGAYEQYFGPGTRLTVT.

The chain uses TRBV6-5 and TRBJ2-7; 7 bases map to TRBD1. Germline V gives CDR1 MNHEY, CDR2 SVGAGI. The CDR3 has 14 amino acids. Unmatched junction bases numbered 14, after V lost 8 bases and J lost 7 bases. The CDR3: CASRRTLTGVEQYF. CDR3 bases: TGTGCCAGCCGACGTACCCTCACAGGGGTGGAGCAGTACTTC.

This clone has only one observation. The rearrangement joins TRBV6-5 to TRBJ1-2; weak D call: TRBD1 (6 bases). Germline V gene sequence: CDR1 MNHEY, CDR2 SVGAGI. Trimming removed 8 bases at V and 7 bases at J, with 17 bases between. There are 13 residues in the CDR3. The CDR3 nucleotides read TGTGCCAGCGTGGGGGCGGCACCCGGTGGCTACACCTTC. Amino acid sequence: CASVGAAPGGYTF.

In this sample, this clone turned up once. V is TRBV28 and J is TRBJ2-7, with 12 bases that match TRBD1. The CDR3 spans 16 residues. CDR1 is MDHEN and CDR2 is SYDVKM in the germline V gene. Trimming cost V 1 base and J 4 bases; bases outside gene matches: 5. The CDR3: CASSLLGQGAGYEQYF. CDR3 DNA sequence: TGTGCCAGCAGTTTATTGGGACAGGGGGCGGGTTACGAGCAGTACTTC.

This clone was seen only once. The DNA of the CDR3 is TGCGCCAGCAGCTTGGTAGGGGTGGACGAGCAGTACTTC. This codes for CASSLVGVDEQYF. V usage is TRBV5-1 and J usage is TRBJ2-7; a possible D gene is TRBD1 (5 bases). Germline assignment: CDR1 SGHRS and CDR2 YFSETQ. The CDR3 sequence is 13 residues long. V shed 0 bases and J shed 5 bases, with 9 bases lying between them.

The chain carries TRBV19 and TRBJ2-7, with 8 bases matching TRBD1. After removal of 7 bases from V and 3 bases from J, the junction contained 14 bases not matched to a gene. Germline loops: CDR1 LNHDA, CDR2 SQIVND (reference sequence). The CDR3 length is 16 residues. CDR3 amino acids: CASTAAGGASVYEQYF. The CDR3 nucleotides read TGTGCCAGTACTGCTGCAGGGGGCGCATCGGTCTACGAGCAGTACTTC. Combining the CDR3 with reference TRBV19 and TRBJ2-7 gives the whole variable domain DGGITQSPKYLFRKEGQNVTLSCEQNLNHDAMYWYRQDPGQGLRLIYYSQIVNDFQKGDIAEGYSVSREKKESFPLTVTSAQKNPTAFYLCASTAAGGASVYEQYFGPGTRLTVT.

This sequence joins TRBV9 and TRBJ2-7; D not certain. The CDR3 has 13 residues. Germline V gives CDR1 SGDLS, CDR2 YYNGEE. Trimming left V 0 bases short and J 2 bases short, with 6 bases between. The DNA of the CDR3 is TGTGCCAGCAGCGTAGCCCCGGCCTACGAGCAGTACTTC. Residues: CASSVAPAYEQYF.

V gene TRBV6-5 combines with J gene TRBJ2-7, with TRBD1 identical over 9 bases. The germline V gene has CDR1 MNHEY and CDR2 SVGAGI. The CDR3 has 14 amino acids. Trimming at V came to 2 bases and at J to 5 bases, leaving 4 bases not matched to a gene. The CDR3 sequence: CASSYVRDRDEQYF. CDR3 in DNA: TGTGCCAGCAGTTACGTTCGGGACAGGGACGAGCAGTACTTC.

This clone was observed a single time. V is TRBV2 and J is TRBJ2-2, with TRBD1 matching 7 bases. The CDR3 totals 14 residues. The germline gives CDR1 SNHLY, CDR2 FYNNEI. J gave up 7 bases and V 6 bases, and 8 bases lay outside the gene matches. CDR3 loop: CASRRGQAGGELFF. For the CDR3, the DNA is TGTGCCAGCAGGAGGGGGCAGGCGGGCGGGGAGCTGTTTTTT. Variable domain in full (rest from reference TRBV2 and TRBJ2-2): EPEVTQTPSHQVTQMGQEVILRCVPISNHLYFYWYRQILGQKVEFLVSFYNNEISEKSEIFDDQFSVERPDGSNFTLKIRSTKLEDSAMYFCASRRGQAGGELFFGEGSRLTVL.

The chain employs TRBV28 and TRBJ1-3; D is perhaps TRBD1 (6 bases). The length of the CDR3 is 15 residues. V was cut by 6 bases and J by 2 bases, with 14 bases left in between. Germline CDR1 MDHEN, CDR2 SYDVKM. CDR3 sequence reads: CASRQTQGAGNTIYF. The CDR3 DNA reads as TGTGCCAGCAGACAAACACAGGGAGCTGGAAACACCATATATTTT.

The chain joins TRBV15 to TRBJ2-6; TRBD1 aligns across 7 bases. Trimming removed 5 bases from V and 2 bases from J; junction bases left unmatched: 18. The V gene's germline CDR1 is LNHNV and CDR2 YYDKDF (reference sequence). This CDR3 comprises 20 residues. For the CDR3, the DNA is TGTGCCACCAGCCGTAACCCGGCCTCACAGGGGAAGGCTGGGGCCAACGTCCTGACTTTC. It is translated as CATSRNPASQGKAGANVLTF. Looking up the rest from reference TRBV15 and TRBJ2-6 gives the full variable domain: DAMVIQNPRYQVTQFGKPVTLSCSQTLNHNVMYWYQQKSSQAPKLLFHYYDKDFNNEADTPDNFQSRRPNTSFCFLDIRSPGLGDTAMYLCATSRNPASQGKAGANVLTFGAGSRLTVL.

This clone occurred once. The chain couples TRBV5-6 to TRBJ2-7, with D unresolved. Germline V gene data show CDR1 as SGHDT and CDR2 as YYEEEE. The CDR3 extends over 14 amino acids. The germline V and J ends were trimmed by 0 bases and 3 bases, with 10 bases remaining between them. The CDR3 DNA reads TGTGCCAGCAGCTTGGAACAGTATGTCTACGAGCAGTACTTC. It yields the protein CASSLEQYVYEQYF.

This sequence joins TRBV9 and TRBJ2-1; D is undetermined. Trimming pared 4 bases from V and 8 bases from J, leaving 10 bases between. This CDR3 contains 12 residues. Germline CDR1 is SGDLS and CDR2 is YYNGEE. The CDR3 is CASSPERDEQFF. The CDR3 DNA reads as TGTGCCAGCAGCCCCGAACGGGATGAGCAGTTCTTC.

The chain recombines TRBV10-2 with TRBJ2-7; D is possibly TRBD2 (5 bases). Deletions cut 0 bases from V and 0 bases from J, with 15 bases between. CDR3 length: 17 amino acids. From germline, CDR1 is WSHSY and CDR2 SAAADI. CDR3 in DNA: TGCGCCAGCAGTGAGTCGTCTCCCAGAACTAGCTCCTACGAGCAGTACTTC. Its protein product is CASSESSPRTSSYEQYF.